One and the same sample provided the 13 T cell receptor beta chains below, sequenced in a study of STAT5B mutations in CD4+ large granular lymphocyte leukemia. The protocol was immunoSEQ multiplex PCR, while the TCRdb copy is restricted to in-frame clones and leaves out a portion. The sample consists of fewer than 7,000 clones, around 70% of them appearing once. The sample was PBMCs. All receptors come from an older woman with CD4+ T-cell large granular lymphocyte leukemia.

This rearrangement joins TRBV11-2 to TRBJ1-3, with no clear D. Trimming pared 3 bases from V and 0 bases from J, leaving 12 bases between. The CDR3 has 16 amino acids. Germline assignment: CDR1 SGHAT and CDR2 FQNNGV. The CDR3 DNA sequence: TGTGCCAGCAGCTTCACTCGTGCAGCCTCTGGAAACACCATATATTTT. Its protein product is CASSFTRAASGNTIYF.

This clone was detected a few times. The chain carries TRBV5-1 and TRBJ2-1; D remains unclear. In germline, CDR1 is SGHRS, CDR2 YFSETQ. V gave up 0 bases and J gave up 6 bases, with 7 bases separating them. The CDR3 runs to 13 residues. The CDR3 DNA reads TGCGCCAGCAGCTTGGAATCGCTCAATGAGCAGTTCTTC. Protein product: CASSLESLNEQFF.

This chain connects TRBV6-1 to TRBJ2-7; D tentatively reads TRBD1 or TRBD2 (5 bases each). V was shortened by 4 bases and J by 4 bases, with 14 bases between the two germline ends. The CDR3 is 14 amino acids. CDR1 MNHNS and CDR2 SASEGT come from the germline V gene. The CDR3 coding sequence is TGTGCCAGCAGTGTCACCGGGACCCTATACGAGCAGTACTTC. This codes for CASSVTGTLYEQYF.

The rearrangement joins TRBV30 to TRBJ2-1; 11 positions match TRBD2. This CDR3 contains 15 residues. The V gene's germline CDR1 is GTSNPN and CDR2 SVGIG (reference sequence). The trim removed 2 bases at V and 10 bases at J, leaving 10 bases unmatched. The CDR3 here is CAWSRLAGGLGEQFF. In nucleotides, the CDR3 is TGTGCCTGGAGTCGCCTAGCGGGAGGACTTGGGGAGCAGTTCTTC.

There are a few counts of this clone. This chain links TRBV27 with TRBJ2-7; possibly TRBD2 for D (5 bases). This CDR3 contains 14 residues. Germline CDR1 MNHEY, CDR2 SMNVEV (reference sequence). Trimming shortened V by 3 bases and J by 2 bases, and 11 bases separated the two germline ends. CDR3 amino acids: CASSLRGPPYEQYF. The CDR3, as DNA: TGTGCCAGCAGTTTGCGCGGGCCACCCTACGAGCAGTACTTC.

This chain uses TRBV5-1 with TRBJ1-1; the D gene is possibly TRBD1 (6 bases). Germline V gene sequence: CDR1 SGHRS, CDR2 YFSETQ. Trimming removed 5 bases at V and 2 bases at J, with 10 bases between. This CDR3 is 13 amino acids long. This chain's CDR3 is CASRGTPNTEAFF. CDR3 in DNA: TGCGCCAGCAGAGGGACACCTAACACTGAAGCTTTCTTT.

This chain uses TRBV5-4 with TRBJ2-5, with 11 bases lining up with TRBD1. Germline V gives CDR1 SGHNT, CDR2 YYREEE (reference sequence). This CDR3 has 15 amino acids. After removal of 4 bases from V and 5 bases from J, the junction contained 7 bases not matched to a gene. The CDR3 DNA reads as TGTGCCAGCAGCCTGGACAGGGGGCATACGGAGACCCAGTACTTC. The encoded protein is CASSLDRGHTETQYF.

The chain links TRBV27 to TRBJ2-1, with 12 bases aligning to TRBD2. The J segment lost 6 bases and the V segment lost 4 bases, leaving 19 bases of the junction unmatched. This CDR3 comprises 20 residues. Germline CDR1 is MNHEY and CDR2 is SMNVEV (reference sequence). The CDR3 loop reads CASSSPGLAGLLGFSNEQFF. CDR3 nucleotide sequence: TGTGCCAGCAGTTCTCCGGGACTAGCGGGCCTCCTCGGATTTAGCAATGAGCAGTTCTTC.

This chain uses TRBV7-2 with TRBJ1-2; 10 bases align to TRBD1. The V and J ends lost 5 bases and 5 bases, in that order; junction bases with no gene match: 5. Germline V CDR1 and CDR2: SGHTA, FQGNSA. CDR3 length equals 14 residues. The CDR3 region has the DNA TGTGCCAGCAGCACAGACAGGGGGCCTTATGGCTACACCTTC. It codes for CASSTDRGPYGYTF.

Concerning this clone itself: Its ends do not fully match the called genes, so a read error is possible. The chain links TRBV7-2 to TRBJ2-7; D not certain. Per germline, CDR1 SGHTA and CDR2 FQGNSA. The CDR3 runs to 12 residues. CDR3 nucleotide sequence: TGTGCCAGCAGCCTCCAATTCCGCGAGCAATACTTC. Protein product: CASSLQFREQYF.

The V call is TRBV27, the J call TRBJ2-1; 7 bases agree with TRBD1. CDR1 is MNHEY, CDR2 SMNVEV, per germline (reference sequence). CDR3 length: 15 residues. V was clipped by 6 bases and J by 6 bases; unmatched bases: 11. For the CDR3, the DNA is TGTGCCAGCAGCCAACAGGGGATAGTCGGCAATGAGCAGTTCTTC. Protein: CASSQQGIVGNEQFF.

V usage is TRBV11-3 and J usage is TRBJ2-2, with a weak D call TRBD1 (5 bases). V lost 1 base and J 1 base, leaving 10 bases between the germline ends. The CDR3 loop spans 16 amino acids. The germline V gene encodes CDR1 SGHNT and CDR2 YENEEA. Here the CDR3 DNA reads TGTGCCAGCAGCTTAGGAGCAGGGCGGAACACCGGGGAGCTGTTTTTT. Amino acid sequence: CASSLGAGRNTGELFF.

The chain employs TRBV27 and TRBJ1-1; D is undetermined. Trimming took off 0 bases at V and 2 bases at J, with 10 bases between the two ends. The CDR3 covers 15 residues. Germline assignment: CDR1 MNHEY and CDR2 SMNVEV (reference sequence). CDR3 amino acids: CASSLSRSANTEAFF. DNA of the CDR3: TGTGCCAGCAGTTTATCCCGGTCCGCTAACACTGAAGCTTTCTTT.